Below, 32 T cell receptor beta chains from the same sample are listed, as sequenced in a study of T cells in Graves' hyperthyroidism and ophthalmopathy. What was amplified from RNA transcripts were TCR beta CDR3 regions. A first-round RT-PCR of the TCR CDR3 used the HTBI primer set. TCRdb re-called the multiplex PCR reads through MiXCR, storing one row per CDR3 protein. The data show around 440,000 distinct CDR3 sequences, less than 20% seen once. Sequencing was done on a sample of blood. These receptors originate from a woman aged 18-30 years with Graves' hyperthyroidism.

This clonotype was detected ten times or more. The chain carries TRBV5-6 and TRBJ1-1; D is unresolved. The CDR3 consists of 12 residues. Germline V gene sequence: CDR1 SGHDT, CDR2 YYEEEE. Deletions cut 4 bases from V and 7 bases from J, with 11 bases between. Here the CDR3 DNA reads TGTGCCAGCAGCCCAGAGAGTGGTGAAGCTTTCTTT. Translated, it gives CASSPESGEAFF.

This clonotype has ten or more counts. The gene calls are TRBV11-2 and TRBJ1-1, with 9 nucleotides matching TRBD1. V shed 1 base, J shed 1 base, and the junction held 13 bases outside the gene matches. This CDR3 has 19 residues. Germline lookup yields CDR1 SGHAT and CDR2 FQNNGV. CDR3: CASSLVLRTGVRKNTEAFF. CDR3 coding DNA: TGTGCCAGCAGCTTAGTGCTTAGGACAGGGGTCCGGAAGAACACTGAAGCTTTCTTT.

Only one count was recorded for this clonotype. The chain uses TRBV2 and TRBJ2-7; TRBD2 matches 10 bases. V lost 6 bases to trimming and J lost 4 bases; unmatched junction nucleotides: 12. The V gene's germline CDR1 is SNHLY and CDR2 FYNNEI. The CDR3 loop spans 16 amino acids. The CDR3 DNA sequence: TGTGCCAGCAGGGTGACTAGCGGGCTGTTGGTTTACGAGCAGTACTTC. It codes for CASRVTSGLLVYEQYF.

This clonotype has ten or more counts. This chain connects TRBV5-1 to TRBJ2-3; 11 nucleotides align to TRBD2. Germline V gene sequence: CDR1 SGHRS, CDR2 YFSETQ. CDR3 size: 17 residues. Germline trimming cut 2 bases from V and 3 bases from J; bases unmatched to any gene: 8. The CDR3 DNA reads TGCGCCAGCAGCTTTCGAATAGCGGGGGGGCGAACAGATACGCAGTATTTT. Translated, it gives CASSFRIAGGRTDTQYF.

This clonotype has a handful of counts. The J gene is TRBJ2-1, the V gene TRBV10-3, with D perhaps TRBD1 or TRBD2 (5 bases each). Germline loops: CDR1 ENHRY, CDR2 SYGVKD. V was pared by 6 bases and J by 3 bases, with 15 bases between. CDR3 size: 15 residues. This CDR3 reads CAIRGGGGDYNEQFF. The CDR3 DNA sequence: TGTGCCATCAGGGGTGGGGGTGGTGACTACAATGAGCAGTTCTTC.

As concerns this clonotype: Lacking the conserved final phenylalanine or tryptophan, this CDR3 likely reflects a read error. This CDR3 reads CASSLTPGQGYGYTL. The CDR3 DNA sequence: TGTGCCAGCAGTTTAACTCCGGGACAGGGCTATGGCTACACCCTC. V and J are TRBV12-3 or TRBV12-4 and TRBJ1-2, with 9 bases that match TRBD1. The CDR3 totals 15 residues. V lost 2 bases to trimming and J lost 4 bases; unmatched junction nucleotides: 5.

This clonotype was counted many times. V gene TRBV6-1 combines with J gene TRBJ2-7; 8 positions match TRBD2. Germline V lookup: CDR1 MNHNS, CDR2 SASEGT. The CDR3 has 14 amino acids. With 6 bases clipped from V and 4 bases from J, the junction kept 8 bases outside the gene matches. Here the CDR3 reads CASSWLAGSYEQYF. The CDR3 DNA is TGTGCCAGCAGCTGGCTAGCGGGCTCATACGAGCAGTACTTC.

This clonotype showed up many times. The J gene is TRBJ1-2, the V gene TRBV7-2; D perhaps matches TRBD1 (5 bases). Looked up from germline, CDR1 is SGHTA and CDR2 is FQGNSA. This CDR3 contains 14 residues. V was pared by 3 bases and J by 1 base, with 9 bases between. CDR3 DNA sequence: TGTGCCAGCAGCTTCGGGACTGATAACTATGGCTACACCTTC. Translating gives CASSFGTDNYGYTF. The whole variable domain, remainder taken from reference TRBV7-2 and TRBJ1-2, is GAGVSQSPSNKVTEKGKDVELRCDPISGHTALYWYRQSLGQGLEFLIYFQGNSAPDKSGLPSDRFSAERTGGSVSTLTIQRTQQEDSAVYLCASSFGTDNYGYTFGSGTRLTVV.

This clonotype was counted ten times or more. This chain joins TRBV3-1 and TRBJ2-7; tentatively, D is TRBD2 (5 bases). This CDR3 spans 14 amino acids. Looked up from germline, CDR1 is LGHDT and CDR2 is YNNKEL (reference sequence). Trimming removed 4 bases from V and 7 bases from J, with 17 bases in between. CDR3 loop: CASSPRWVPGEQYF. CDR3 nucleotides: TGTGCCAGCAGCCCCCGGTGGGTTCCGGGGGAGCAGTACTTC.

In this sample, this clonotype turned up once. This chain uses TRBV28 with TRBJ2-2, with 15 bases lining up with TRBD2. Trimming removed 7 bases from V and 1 base from J; junction bases left unmatched: 10. CDR1 is MDHEN and CDR2 is SYDVKM in the germline V gene. This CDR3 region has 19 residues. The CDR3 nucleotides read TGTGCCAGCAAAGCAAACCCGGGACTAGCGGGAGGGAACACCGGGGAGCTGTTTTTT. This sequence encodes CASKANPGLAGGNTGELFF.

There are a few counts of this clonotype. The rearrangement uses TRBV30 and TRBJ1-5, with D uncertain. V lost 1 base to trimming and J lost 3 bases, with 10 bases between them. This CDR3 region has 14 residues. Germline CDR1 reads GTSNPN; CDR2 reads SVGIG (reference sequence). The CDR3 DNA follows: TGTGCCTGGAGTGGGCCCGACTACAATCAGCCCCAGCATTTT. Amino acids: CAWSGPDYNQPQHF.

This clonotype showed up many times. V usage is TRBV20-1 and J usage is TRBJ2-1; 7 bases map to TRBD1. J lost 8 bases, V lost 6 bases, and 7 bases had no gene match. The germline CDR1 and CDR2 sequences are DFQATT and SNEGSKA (reference sequence). This CDR3 has 12 residues. CDR3 nucleotides: TGCAGTGCCACCGACAGGGACGATGAGCAGTTCTTC. Translated: CSATDRDDEQFF.

This clonotype was detected ten times or more. The V gene is TRBV12-3 or TRBV12-4, the J gene TRBJ1-1, with unresolved D. Trimming stripped 3 bases from V and 5 bases from J, with 16 bases between. The CDR3 contains 15 residues. CDR3 coding DNA: TGTGCCAGCAGTTTTCGTAAAAGTGTGGGTACTGAAGCTTTCTTT. Protein: CASSFRKSVGTEAFF.

The chain is built from TRBV28 and TRBJ2-7; the D gene is possibly TRBD2 (5 bases). Germline loops: CDR1 MDHEN, CDR2 SYDVKM. Trimming pared 7 bases from V and 0 bases from J, leaving 25 bases between. The CDR3 spans 18 residues. CDR3 residues: CASTPFGGLPVNSYEQYF. The CDR3 nucleotides are TGTGCCAGCACCCCTTTCGGAGGACTCCCCGTAAACTCCTACGAGCAGTACTTC.

The chain couples TRBV29-1 to TRBJ2-5; 8 bases map to TRBD2. Germline CDR1 is SQVTM and CDR2 is ANQGSEA. CDR3 length equals 14 residues. The ends lost 1 base at V and 3 bases at J; junction bases unmatched: 4. This CDR3 is CSVEAGGGEETQYF. In DNA, the CDR3 is TGCAGCGTTGAAGCGGGAGGGGGTGAAGAGACCCAGTACTTC. Based on the CDR3 plus reference TRBV29-1 and TRBJ2-5, the full variable domain is SAVISQKPSRDICQRGTSLTIQCQVDSQVTMMFWYRQQPGQSLTLIATANQGSEATYESGFVIDKFPISRPNLTFSTLTVSNMSPEDSSIYLCSVEAGGGEETQYFGPGTRLLVL.

The sample holds a few counts of this clonotype. J is TRBJ2-3 and V is TRBV4-1; D is unclear. V shed 4 bases and J shed 1 base, with 15 bases lying between them. The CDR3 is 16 amino acids. Germline V CDR1 and CDR2: MGHRA, YSYEKL. Here the CDR3 DNA reads TGCGCCAGCAGCCCGGCTCAGAGACGGGGCACAGATACGCAGTATTTT. Its protein is CASSPAQRRGTDTQYF.

This clonotype was detected many times. J is TRBJ1-1 and V is TRBV10-3; 9 bases line up with TRBD1. Germline CDR1 ENHRY, CDR2 SYGVKD. Trimming took 6 bases from V and 0 from J; bases not matched to a gene: 2. CDR3 length: 14 amino acids. The CDR3 region has the DNA TGTGCCATCAGCGGGACAGGGATGAACACTGAAGCTTTCTTT. Its translation: CAISGTGMNTEAFF.

This clonotype has a count of ten or more. This sequence joins TRBV2 and TRBJ1-2; weak D call: TRBD1 (6 bases). The CDR3 has 14 residues. Germline loops: CDR1 SNHLY, CDR2 FYNNEI. The V end was cut by 6 bases, the J end by 0 bases, with 11 bases between. DNA for the CDR3: TGTGCCAGCAGGGGGGCCACAGCTAACTATGGCTACACCTTC. Amino acids: CASRGATANYGYTF.

This clonotype was detected ten times or more. The chain recombines TRBV7-8 with TRBJ2-1; D is ambiguous. The CDR3 covers 13 residues. V gave up 0 bases and J gave up 10 bases, with 10 bases separating them. Germline V gene lookup returns CDR1 SGHVS and CDR2 FQNEAQ. CDR3: CASSLAAEYEQFF. CDR3 DNA sequence: TGTGCCAGCAGCTTAGCGGCGGAATACGAGCAGTTCTTC.

The chain is built from TRBV18 and TRBJ2-7; 13 bases map to TRBD2. V gave up 2 bases and J gave up 7 bases; unmatched junction bases: 8. The CDR3 runs to 16 residues. The germline CDR1 and CDR2 sequences are KGHSH and LQKENI. The CDR3 DNA sequence: TGTGCCAGCTCACCAACCGGACTAGCGGGAGCTACAGAGCAGTACTTC. This sequence encodes CASSPTGLAGATEQYF. The full variable domain, with the rest looked up from reference TRBV18 and TRBJ2-7, is NAGVMQNPRHLVRRRGQEARLRCSPMKGHSHVYWYRQLPEEGLKFMVYLQKENIIDESGMPKERFSAEFPKEGPSILRIQQVVRGDSAAYFCASSPTGLAGATEQYFGPGTRLTVT.

There are many counts of this clonotype. The chain uses TRBV27 and TRBJ2-1; 9 nucleotides align to TRBD1. The CDR3 is 16 residues long. CDR1 MNHEY and CDR2 SMNVEV come from the germline V gene (reference sequence). V trimming: 5 bases; J trimming: 3 bases; junction bases outside the gene matches: 8. The CDR3 coding sequence is TGTGCCAGCAGTGCCTCGACAGGGGGGTTCTACAATGAGCAGTTCTTC. It encodes CASSASTGGFYNEQFF.

This clonotype was recorded at least ten times. The chain is built from TRBV12-3 or TRBV12-4 and TRBJ2-7, with 9 bases lining up with TRBD1. CDR3 length: 13 amino acids. Losses at the gene ends were 7 bases for V and 6 bases for J; bases not matched to a gene: 7. The CDR3 DNA is TGTGCCAGCAATCCGGGACAGGGCAGCGAGCAGTACTTC. This translates into CASNPGQGSEQYF.

This clonotype was seen ten or more times. The V and J genes are TRBV11-2 and TRBJ2-5, with TRBD2 as a possible D gene (6 bases). The CDR3 contains 16 residues. Trimming stripped 3 bases from V and 1 base from J, with 15 bases between. In germline, CDR1 is SGHAT, CDR2 FQNNGV. DNA for the CDR3: TGTGCCAGCAGCTTCGAACTAGCAAGAAGCCAAGAGACCCAGTACTTC. It yields the protein CASSFELARSQETQYF.

In its sample, this clonotype was seen many times. The chain couples TRBV30 to TRBJ1-1; D is undetermined. Germline values: CDR1 GTSNPN, CDR2 SVGIG (reference sequence). The CDR3 is 12 residues long. The ends were cut back, 3 bases at V and 1 base at J, with 6 bases in the middle. The CDR3 spells CAWRAGNTEAFF. The CDR3 DNA sequence: TGTGCCTGGAGGGCCGGGAACACTGAAGCTTTCTTT.

This clonotype was observed many times. The J gene is TRBJ2-7, the V gene TRBV5-6; D unclear. V gave up 0 bases and J gave up 5 bases, with 9 bases separating them. Germline CDR1 is SGHDT and CDR2 is YYEEEE. This CDR3 has 13 residues. The CDR3 bases are TGTGCCAGCAGCTTGGTCGGGTCAGACGAGCAGTACTTC. Protein product: CASSLVGSDEQYF.

This clonotype was counted ten times or more. One junction end does not reproduce the germline sequence, and a read error may be involved. This sequence joins TRBV20-1 and TRBJ2-1, with TRBD2 matching over 12 bases. The length of the CDR3 is 16 residues. Germline V gene sequence: CDR1 DFQATT, CDR2 SNEGSKA (reference sequence). Here the CDR3 reads CSASSGLAGLYNKQFF. The CDR3 bases are TGCAGTGCTAGTTCAGGACTAGCGGGGCTCTACAATAAGCAGTTCTTC.

This clonotype came up many times. The chain links TRBV3-1 to TRBJ2-1; D unresolved. The germline CDR1 and CDR2 sequences are LGHDT and YNNKEL (reference sequence). V gave up 5 bases and J gave up 4 bases, with 18 bases separating them. This CDR3 is 16 amino acids long. Here the CDR3 reads CASSKPRGFGYNEQFF. DNA of the CDR3: TGTGCCAGCAGCAAACCTCGAGGTTTTGGATACAATGAGCAGTTCTTC.

This chain connects TRBV20-1 to TRBJ1-2, with 8 bases aligning to TRBD1. The J segment lost 3 bases and the V segment lost 5 bases, leaving 5 bases of the junction unmatched. The length of the CDR3 is 13 residues. Germline-derived CDR1 and CDR2 are DFQATT and SNEGSKA (reference sequence). CDR3 DNA: TGCAGTGCTCCACTGACAGGGGACTATGGCTACACCTTC. This encodes CSAPLTGDYGYTF.

Concerning this clonotype itself: One end of the junction varies from germline; a read error may be responsible. The chain uses TRBV7-2 and TRBJ1-2, with no clear D. Looked up from germline, CDR1 is SGHTA and CDR2 is FQGNSA. There are 12 residues in the CDR3. In DNA, the CDR3 is TGTGCCGGCAGTAGGTCGGTAGGAGGCTACACCTTC. Protein: CAGSRSVGGYTF.

This clonotype showed up just a few times. V gene TRBV19 combines with J gene TRBJ2-5; possible D gene TRBD2, 6 bases. The V end lost 2 bases, the J end lost 1 base, and 11 bases lay between the germline ends. Germline V lookup: CDR1 LNHDA, CDR2 SQIVND (reference sequence). The CDR3 contains 15 residues. The CDR3 protein is CASSIRGGTQETQYF. CDR3 DNA sequence: TGTGCCAGTAGTATAAGGGGCGGGACCCAAGAGACCCAGTACTTC.

This clonotype was observed many times. The chain couples TRBV27 to TRBJ2-1; D is unclear. The V and J ends lost 6 bases and 8 bases respectively, with 14 bases between them. There are 13 residues in the CDR3. Per the germline V gene, CDR1 is MNHEY and CDR2 is SMNVEV (reference sequence). The CDR3 is CASSPRLGDEQFF. The CDR3 DNA follows: TGTGCCAGCAGCCCCCGTTTAGGCGATGAGCAGTTCTTC.

A few counts support this clonotype. J is TRBJ1-2 and V is TRBV6-1; D ambiguous. The CDR3 contains 11 residues. V was trimmed by 5 bases and J by 4 bases, leaving 5 bases between them. Germline V gene data show CDR1 as MNHNS and CDR2 as SASEGT. Written as DNA, the CDR3 is TGTGCCAGCAGTAAAGGCTATGGCTACACCTTC. It encodes CASSKGYGYTF.